This TCR beta chain is drawn from a study of T-cell memory formation after mild COVID-19. This clonotype was seen a few times. This CDR3 spans 17 amino acids. With V trimmed by 0 bases and J by 5 bases, 11 bases remained unmatched. The germline V gene has CDR1 SGHRS and CDR2 YFSETQ. MiXCR, run by TCRdb on the 5' RACE reads, gives a single entry per CDR3 protein. The sample consists of just over 350,000 distinct CDR3 sequences, about 15% of them appearing once. The TCR was taken from a man aged 18 to 30 who had mild COVID-19 (a few samples of this study predate the infection). Cell type and time point are not known. Sequencing used PBMCs or a T cell subset sorted from them (not recorded which). The gene calls are TRBV5-1 and TRBJ2-3; 8 bases match TRBD2. CDR3 region: CASSLAPRGGRVDTQYF. CDR3 bases: TGCGCCAGCAGCTTGGCCCCTCGGGGGGGCCGGGTAGATACGCAGTATTTT.